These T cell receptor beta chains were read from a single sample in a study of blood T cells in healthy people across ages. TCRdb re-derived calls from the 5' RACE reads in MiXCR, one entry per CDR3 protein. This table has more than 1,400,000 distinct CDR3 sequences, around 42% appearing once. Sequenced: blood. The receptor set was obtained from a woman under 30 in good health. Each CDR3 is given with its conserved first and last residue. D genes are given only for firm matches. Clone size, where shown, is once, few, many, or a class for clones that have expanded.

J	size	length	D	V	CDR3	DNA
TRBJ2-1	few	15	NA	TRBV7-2	CASSSQVGPYNEQFF	TGTGCCAGTAGCTCCCAGGTTGGCCCCTACAATGAGCAGTTCTTC
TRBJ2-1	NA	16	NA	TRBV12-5	CASGRRSTSSYNEQFF	TGTGCTAGTGGTCGACGATCGACTAGCTCCTACAATGAGCAGTTCTTC
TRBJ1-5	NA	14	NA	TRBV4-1	CASSQDRVTQPQHF	TGCGCCAGCAGCCAAGATAGGGTTACTCAGCCCCAGCATTTT
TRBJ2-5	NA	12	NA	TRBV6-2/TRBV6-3	CANSYGQETQYF	TGTGCCAACAGTTACGGACAAGAGACCCAGTACTTC
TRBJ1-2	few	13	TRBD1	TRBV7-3	CASSSKRDSGYTF	TGTGCCAGCAGCTCCAAACGGGACAGCGGCTACACCTTC
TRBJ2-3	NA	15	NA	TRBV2	CASSEQQGSTDTQYF	TGTGCCAGCAGCGAGCAACAGGGCTCCACAGATACGCAGTATTTT
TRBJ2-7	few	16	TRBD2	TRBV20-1	CSARRWGRGREYEQYF	TGCAGTGCTCGGAGGTGGGGTCGCGGGAGGGAATACGAGCAGTACTTC
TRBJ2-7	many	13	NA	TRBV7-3	CASSLTKGNEQYF	TGTGCCAGCAGCTTAACGAAGGGGAACGAGCAGTACTTC
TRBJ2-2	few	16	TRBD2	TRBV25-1	CASSETSAPNTGELFF	TGTGCCAGCAGTGAGACTAGCGCCCCGAACACCGGGGAGCTGTTTTTT
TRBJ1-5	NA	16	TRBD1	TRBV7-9	CASSLIGQGGDQPQHF	TGTGCCAGCAGCCTGATTGGACAGGGAGGAGACCAGCCCCAGCATTTT
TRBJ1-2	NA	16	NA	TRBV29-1	CSVEESSRGDDYGYTF	TGCAGCGTTGAGGAGAGCTCGAGGGGGGACGACTATGGCTACACCTTC
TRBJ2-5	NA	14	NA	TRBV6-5	CASSYSEGRQTQYF	TGTGCCAGCAGTTACTCTGAGGGGAGACAGACCCAGTACTTC
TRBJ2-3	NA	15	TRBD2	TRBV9	CASSVAPGGSDTQYF	TGTGCCAGCAGCGTAGCCCCCGGCGGGAGCGATACGCAGTATTTT